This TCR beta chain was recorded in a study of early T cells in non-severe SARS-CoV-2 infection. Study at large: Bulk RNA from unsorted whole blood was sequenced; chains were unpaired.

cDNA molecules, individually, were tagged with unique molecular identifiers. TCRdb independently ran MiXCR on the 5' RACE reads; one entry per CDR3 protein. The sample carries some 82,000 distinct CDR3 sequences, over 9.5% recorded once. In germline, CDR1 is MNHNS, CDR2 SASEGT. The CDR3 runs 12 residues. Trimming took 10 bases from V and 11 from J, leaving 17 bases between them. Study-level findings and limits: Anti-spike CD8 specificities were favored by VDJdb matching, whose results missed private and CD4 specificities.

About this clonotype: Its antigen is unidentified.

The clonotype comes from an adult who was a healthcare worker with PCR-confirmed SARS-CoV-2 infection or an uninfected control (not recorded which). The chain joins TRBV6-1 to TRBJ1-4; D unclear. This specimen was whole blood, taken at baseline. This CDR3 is CAIQQAGEKLFF. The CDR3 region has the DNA TGTGCCATCCAGCAAGCCGGCGAGAAACTGTTTTTT.